This paragraph reports one T cell receptor (beta chain). Participant-given clinical history determined each cohort assignment. It was within 2 weeks before study entry that exposed participants met a COVID-19 case. The method was immunoSEQ multiplex PCR; TCRdb's version includes in-frame clones alone and lacks a portion of them. The sample contains 350,000 to 500,000 clones, roughly 90% of which appear only once. The sample is drawn from a study of blood T cell repertoires in COVID-19. This CDR3 region has 15 residues. V shed 6 bases and J shed 3 bases, with 18 bases lying between them. The germline V gene encodes CDR1 SQVTM and CDR2 ANQGSEA.

Sequencing was carried out using PBMCs or T cells enriched from blood (not recorded which). The chain links TRBV29-1 to TRBJ2-4; D is perhaps TRBD1 (5 bases). This TCR was sampled from a woman under 30 who had been exposed to COVID-19. The CDR3 DNA reads as TGCAGCGTGGAAAAATTACAGGAATTCAAAAACATTCAGTACTTC. It specifies CSVEKLQEFKNIQYF.